This T cell receptor (beta chain) stems from a study of cytomegalovirus exposure and HLA in healthy donors. Generated by immunoSEQ multiplex PCR, the TCRdb table keeps only in-frame clones and is missing some. The table includes approximately 160,000 clones, around nine tenths detected once. The CDR3 has 16 residues. V trimming: 2 bases; J trimming: 4 bases; junction bases outside the gene matches: 3. The germline V gene has CDR1 SGHRS and CDR2 YFSETQ. The sequence came from a young woman in good health and CMV-seronegative. The chain combines TRBV5-1 with TRBJ2-1; 13 nucleotides agree with TRBD2. Source material: PBMCs. CDR3 DNA sequence: TGCGCCAGCAGCTTCAGACTAGCGGGAGGTTACAATGAGCAGTTCTTC. Its translation: CASSFRLAGGYNEQFF.